Below are 12 T cell receptor beta chains sequenced from a single sample in a study of metastatic and nonmetastatic thyroid tumors. Each patient went into thyroid surgery without having received any treatment. TCRdb re-analyzed the PCR reads through MiXCR. The sample consists of around 37,000 clones, 20% to 25% of them appearing once. Material for sequencing was tumor tissue. Source of these receptors: a female donor with papillary thyroid cancer or a benign thyroid nodule (not recorded which). Some clones in this sample may be carry-over from other donors' samples.

This clone was observed a few times. The gene calls are TRBV6-1 and TRBJ2-7; D might be TRBD1 or TRBD2, each matching 6 bases. Per germline, CDR1 MNHNS and CDR2 SASEGT. Trimming removed 10 bases at V and 2 bases at J, with 15 bases between. The CDR3 contains 13 residues. The CDR3 sequence: CAIAGHLTYEQYF. The CDR3 nucleotides read TGTGCCATCGCGGGACATTTGACCTACGAGCAGTACTTC.

This clone was found many times. The chain employs TRBV6-4 and TRBJ2-2; 8 nucleotides line up with TRBD1. The CDR3 extends over 14 amino acids. Per germline, CDR1 MRHNA and CDR2 SNTAGT. V lost 2 bases to trimming and J lost 4 bases; unmatched junction nucleotides: 0. The chain's CDR3 is CASSDGQGTGELFF. The CDR3 region has the DNA TGTGCCAGCAGTGACGGACAGGGCACCGGGGAGCTGTTTTTT.

About this clone itself: The junction and the germline gene differ at one end; a read error may be behind it. The chain recombines TRBV7-3 with TRBJ2-2; the match to TRBD2 covers 12 bases. CDR1 and CDR2 (germline): SGHTA, FQGTGA. The CDR3 is made up of 17 amino acids. The CDR3 is CASSKAGLAGPTGKLFF. CDR3 nucleotide sequence: TGTGCCAGCAGCAAAGCGGGACTAGCGGGCCCCACCGGGAAGCTGTTTTTT.

The sample holds many counts of this clone. This chain joins TRBV20-1 and TRBJ2-7; D is undetermined. This CDR3 has 12 amino acids. Trimming shortened V by 6 bases and J by 2 bases, and 11 bases separated the two germline ends. CDR1 and CDR2 from the germline V gene are DFQATT and SNEGSKA (reference sequence). The CDR3 protein is CSALDLPYEQYF. In nucleotides, the CDR3 is TGCAGTGCCCTCGATCTCCCCTACGAGCAGTACTTC.

V is TRBV5-1 and J is TRBJ2-1, with D tentatively TRBD2 (6 bases). Germline CDR1 reads SGHRS; CDR2 reads YFSETQ. Trimming left V 3 bases short and J 9 bases short, with 19 bases between. The CDR3 spans 15 residues. In DNA form, the CDR3 reads TGCGCCAGCAGCTCCGCGGGACGGCCCCTTGCTGAGCAGTTCTTC. Residues: CASSSAGRPLAEQFF.

This clone was detected many times. The J gene is TRBJ1-2, the V gene TRBV7-8; TRBD1 matches 7 bases. Trimming took 5 bases from V and 1 from J; bases not matched to a gene: 4. Germline CDR1 reads SGHVS; CDR2 reads FQNEAQ. The CDR3 consists of 14 residues. CDR3 DNA sequence: TGTGCCAGCAGCGAGGACAGGAGTAACTATGGCTACACCTTC. Its protein is CASSEDRSNYGYTF.

This rearrangement joins TRBV5-1 to TRBJ2-2, with D perhaps TRBD2 (7 bases). Per germline, CDR1 SGHRS and CDR2 YFSETQ. V was trimmed by 2 bases and J by 6 bases, leaving 17 bases between them. This CDR3 contains 16 residues. In DNA, the CDR3 is TGCGCCAGCAGCTTTTATATTACGGGGGGCTCCGGGGAGCTGTTTTTT. Amino acids: CASSFYITGGSGELFF.

This clone has more than one count but fewer than ten. The rearrangement joins TRBV12-3 or TRBV12-4 to TRBJ1-1; TRBD1 matches 10 bases. This CDR3 contains 14 residues. The V segment lost 4 bases and the J segment 3 bases; nucleotides outside the gene matches: 2. The DNA for the CDR3 is TGTGCCAGCAGTTCGGGACAGGGGTACACTGAAGCTTTCTTT. Translated: CASSSGQGYTEAFF.

This clone was seen ten or more times. The chain couples TRBV15 to TRBJ2-5, with a tentative D call TRBD1 (7 bases). V lost 8 bases and J 5 bases, leaving 21 bases between the germline ends. This CDR3 contains 15 residues. The germline gives CDR1 LNHNV, CDR2 YYDKDF (reference sequence). CDR3 nucleotide sequence: TGTGCCACCTCCAGGTGGAGGGGGCGCCGGGAGACCCAGTACTTC. Residues: CATSRWRGRRETQYF.

This clone was observed at least ten times. CDR3 DNA: TGCAGTGCTATCGGCCAGGGTGATGAAAAACTGTTTTTT. Its translation is CSAIGQGDEKLFF. V and J are TRBV20-1 and TRBJ1-4; a possible D gene is TRBD1 (5 bases). V was clipped by 4 bases and J by 6 bases, with 12 bases between them. In germline, CDR1 is DFQATT, CDR2 SNEGSKA (reference sequence). The CDR3 extends over 13 amino acids.

The chain is built from TRBV6-5 and TRBJ2-7; D is uncertain. This CDR3 has 16 amino acids. The V gene's germline CDR1 is MNHEY and CDR2 SVGAGI. Trimming pared 0 bases from V and 0 bases from J, leaving 12 bases between. The CDR3, as DNA: TGTGCCAGCAGTTACTCCGTCCGCGCCCCCTCCTACGAGCAGTACTTC. This gives the protein CASSYSVRAPSYEQYF.

This clone is labeled as medium-sized (0.01 to 0.1%). The chain recombines TRBV7-6 with TRBJ2-1; 7 nucleotides agree with TRBD1. The ends lost 4 bases at V and 5 bases at J; junction bases unmatched: 2. This CDR3 contains 13 residues. The germline gives CDR1 SGHVS, CDR2 FNYEAQ. CDR3 in amino acids: CASSSGQHNEQFF. The CDR3 bases are TGTGCCAGCAGCTCGGGACAGCACAATGAGCAGTTCTTC.